The 19 T cell receptor beta chains given below trace back to one sample, sequenced in a study of pediatric ulcerative colitis. Data came from immunoSEQ multiplex PCR; TCRdb stores just in-frame clones and leaves some out. The data show 64,000 or so clones, about 80% seen once. What was sequenced was blood. The receptors shown here come from a boy under 18 with moderate ulcerative colitis.

By sample fraction, this clone is medium-sized. J is TRBJ1-6 and V is TRBV7-3; the D is unclear. V was clipped by 0 bases and J by 9 bases, with 9 bases between them. CDR3 size: 14 residues. Per germline, CDR1 SGHTA and CDR2 FQGTGA. CDR3 coding DNA: TGTGCCAGCAGCTTAACCTCGGCAGGTTCACCCCTCCACTTT. It yields the protein CASSLTSAGSPLHF.

This chain connects TRBV7-2 to TRBJ2-3; the D is unclear. The CDR3 spans 16 residues. CDR1 and CDR2 (germline): SGHTA, FQGNSA. V shed 6 bases and J shed 2 bases, with 18 bases lying between them. CDR3 DNA sequence: TGTGCCAGCAGTCCGATCAAGAACCTAAACACAGATACGCAGTATTTT. Residues: CASSPIKNLNTDTQYF.

The V gene is TRBV6-1, the J gene TRBJ1-5; the D is unclear. CDR3 length: 16 residues. V was cut by 1 base and J by 0 bases, with 10 bases left in between. Germline V gene sequence: CDR1 MNHNS, CDR2 SASEGT. The CDR3 loop reads CASSEGLLSSNQPQHF. The CDR3 nucleotides read TGTGCCAGCAGTGAAGGGCTTCTTAGTAGCAATCAGCCCCAGCATTTT.

The chain carries TRBV18 and TRBJ2-7; D remains unclear. This CDR3 contains 12 residues. CDR1 and CDR2 from the germline V gene are KGHSH and LQKENI. V lost 3 bases and J lost 3, with 6 bases in between. The CDR3 sequence: CASSPTIYEQYF. The DNA of the CDR3 is TGTGCCAGCTCACCTACCATCTACGAGCAGTACTTC.

The chain employs TRBV9 and TRBJ1-4; TRBD1 matches 7 bases. Germline V gene lookup returns CDR1 SGDLS and CDR2 YYNGEE. Germline trimming cut 0 bases from V and 2 bases from J; bases unmatched to any gene: 4. This CDR3 has 16 residues. CDR3 coding DNA: TGTGCCAGCAGCGTAGCGGGCAGGGGGACTAATGAAAAACTGTTTTTT. Its translation: CASSVAGRGTNEKLFF.

This chain connects TRBV11-3 to TRBJ2-7; D may be TRBD2 (5 bases). The V end lost 5 bases, the J end lost 0 bases, and 14 bases lay between the germline ends. Germline lookup yields CDR1 SGHNT and CDR2 YENEEA. The CDR3 has 15 residues. The CDR3 DNA follows: TGTGCCAGCAGCCTAAGACATGGGAGCTCCTACGAGCAGTACTTC. The encoded protein is CASSLRHGSSYEQYF.

The V and J genes are TRBV29-1 and TRBJ2-7, with D possibly TRBD2 on 5 matching bases. This CDR3 contains 15 residues. Trimming stripped 1 base from V and 7 bases from J, with 20 bases between. The germline CDR1 and CDR2 sequences are SQVTM and ANQGSEA. CDR3 nucleotide sequence: TGCAGCGTTGAAGGGTTAGAAGGCCGACGGGAAGAGCAGTACTTC. Its protein is CSVEGLEGRREEQYF.

The chain combines TRBV4-2 with TRBJ1-1; unclear D gene. The V and J ends lost 0 bases and 2 bases respectively, with 19 bases between them. The CDR3 length is 18 residues. Germline assignment: CDR1 LGHNA and CDR2 YNFKEQ. This chain's CDR3 is CASSQDIVAGSPNTEAFF. The CDR3, as DNA: TGTGCCAGCAGCCAAGATATAGTGGCGGGGTCACCCAACACTGAAGCTTTCTTT.

The rearrangement links TRBV5-6 to TRBJ2-7; the D gene could be TRBD1 or TRBD2 (6 bases each). From germline, CDR1 is SGHDT and CDR2 YYEEEE. V lost 2 bases to trimming and J lost 0 bases, with 12 bases between them. The CDR3 is 15 amino acids. The CDR3 spells CASSFTGRSSYEQYF. CDR3 in DNA: TGTGCCAGCAGCTTCACAGGGAGGAGCTCCTACGAGCAGTACTTC.

V and J are TRBV29-1 and TRBJ2-7, with 11 bases that match TRBD2. Germline V gene lookup returns CDR1 SQVTM and CDR2 ANQGSEA. Losses at the gene ends were 5 bases for V and 7 bases for J; bases not matched to a gene: 7. This CDR3 spans 13 amino acids. The CDR3 coding sequence is TGCAGCGTTCTAGCGGGGGGACGTCTGGAGCAGTACTTC. Protein sequence: CSVLAGGRLEQYF.

The genes are TRBV29-1 and TRBJ1-2; D is unclear. Germline CDR1 is SQVTM and CDR2 is ANQGSEA. Trimming removed 3 bases at V and 4 bases at J, with 6 bases between. This CDR3 is 11 amino acids long. As DNA, the CDR3 is TGCAGCGTTGAGCTAGGCTATGGCTACACCTTC. This sequence encodes CSVELGYGYTF.

This clone has a handful of counts. V usage is TRBV9 and J usage is TRBJ2-2; D not certain. The germline CDR1 and CDR2 sequences are SGDLS and YYNGEE. The CDR3 length is 12 residues. Between the trimmed V and J ends, which lost 2 bases and 4 bases, there was a span of 3 bases. In nucleotides, the CDR3 is TGTGCCAGCAGCGTCGGCACCGGGGAGCTGTTTTTT. Its protein is CASSVGTGELFF. Drawing the rest from reference TRBV9 and TRBJ2-2, the complete variable domain is DSGVTQTPKHLITATGQRVTLRCSPRSGDLSVYWYQQSLDQGLQFLIQYYNGEERAKGNILERFSAQQFPDLHSELNLSSLELGDSALYFCASSVGTGELFFGEGSRLTVL.

The chain couples TRBV7-3 to TRBJ2-7; no definite D call. CDR1 and CDR2 from the germline V gene are SGHTA and FQGTGA. The V gene lost 2 bases and the J gene lost 5 bases, with 10 bases spanning the gap. The CDR3 consists of 13 residues. The CDR3 DNA sequence: TGTGCCAGCAGCTTAGGGTTAAACGACGAGCAGTACTTC. Translation gives CASSLGLNDEQYF.

J is TRBJ2-1 and V is TRBV19; 9 positions match TRBD2. This CDR3 is 16 amino acids long. The germline gives CDR1 LNHDA, CDR2 SQIVND (reference sequence). V lost 4 bases to trimming and J lost 7 bases; unmatched junction nucleotides: 11. CDR3: CASSNDAGGFGNEQFF. The CDR3 DNA is TGTGCCAGTAGTAACGACGCGGGAGGGTTCGGAAATGAGCAGTTCTTC.

V is TRBV5-4 and J is TRBJ1-1; no firm D call. The CDR3 is 14 residues long. The V gene lost 4 bases and the J gene lost 0 bases, with 10 bases spanning the gap. The germline V gene encodes CDR1 SGHNT and CDR2 YYREEE (reference sequence). The CDR3 bases are TGTGCCAGCAGCCCCGCTTGGGTGAACACTGAAGCTTTCTTT. It codes for CASSPAWVNTEAFF.

The J gene is TRBJ1-5, the V gene TRBV6-6; no clear D gene. Deletions cut 2 bases from V and 3 bases from J, with 8 bases between. The length of the CDR3 is 14 residues. Germline assignment: CDR1 MNHNY and CDR2 SVGAGI (reference sequence). CDR3 sequence reads: CASSYGRNNQPQHF. As DNA, the CDR3 is TGTGCCAGCAGTTACGGCCGTAACAATCAGCCCCAGCATTTT.

This chain uses TRBV23-1 with TRBJ1-1; D not certain. TRBV23-1 is labeled an ORF, and its function is uncertain. The CDR3 loop spans 12 amino acids. V was cut by 7 bases and J by 0 bases, with 6 bases left in between. CDR3 DNA sequence: TGCGCCAGCAATAGCATGAACACTGAAGCTTTCTTT. As protein: CASNSMNTEAFF.

V gene TRBV5-1 combines with J gene TRBJ2-1; tentatively, D is TRBD2 (6 bases). V shed 0 bases and J shed 10 bases, with 11 bases lying between them. Germline CDR1 and CDR2: SGHRS and YFSETQ. CDR3 length: 13 amino acids. In DNA form, the CDR3 reads TGCGCCAGCAGCTTGGCTAGCGTTGTCGAGCAGTTCTTC. Translation gives CASSLASVVEQFF. The whole variable domain, remainder taken from reference TRBV5-1 and TRBJ2-1, is KAGVTQTPRYLIKTRGQQVTLSCSPISGHRSVSWYQQTPGQGLQFLFEYFSETQRNKGNFPGRFSGRQFSNSRSEMNVSTLELGDSALYLCASSLASVVEQFFGPGTRLTVL.

The rearrangement uses TRBV18 and TRBJ1-2, with D possibly TRBD1 on 6 matching bases. The CDR3 totals 14 residues. Trimming cost V 8 bases and J 8 bases, with 21 bases left between them. Germline lookup yields CDR1 KGHSH and CDR2 LQKENI. The CDR3 nucleotides are TGTGCCAGCCTCCCTTCAGCACGGGACAAAGGCTACACCTTC. Protein: CASLPSARDKGYTF.